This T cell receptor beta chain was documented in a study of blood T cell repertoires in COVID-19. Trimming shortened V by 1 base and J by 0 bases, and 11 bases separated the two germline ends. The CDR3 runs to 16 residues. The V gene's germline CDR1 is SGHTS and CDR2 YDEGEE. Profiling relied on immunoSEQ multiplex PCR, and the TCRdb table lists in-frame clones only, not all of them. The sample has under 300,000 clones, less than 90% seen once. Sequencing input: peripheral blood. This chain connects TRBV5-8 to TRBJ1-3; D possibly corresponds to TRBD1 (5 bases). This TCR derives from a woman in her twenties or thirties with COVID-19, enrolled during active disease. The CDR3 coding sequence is TGTGCCAGCAGCTTGCAGGGCTTAATCTCTGGAAACACCATATATTTT. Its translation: CASSLQGLISGNTIYF.